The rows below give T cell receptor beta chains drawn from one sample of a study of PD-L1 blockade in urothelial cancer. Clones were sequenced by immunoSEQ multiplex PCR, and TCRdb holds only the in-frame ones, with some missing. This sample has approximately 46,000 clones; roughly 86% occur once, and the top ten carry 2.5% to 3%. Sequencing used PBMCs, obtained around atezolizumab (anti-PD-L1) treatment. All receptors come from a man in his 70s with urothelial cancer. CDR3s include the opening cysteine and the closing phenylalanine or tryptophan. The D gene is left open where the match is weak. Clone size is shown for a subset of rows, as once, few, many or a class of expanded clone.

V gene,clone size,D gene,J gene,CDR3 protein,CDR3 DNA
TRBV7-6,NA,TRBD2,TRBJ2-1,CASSRTGTSGRDYNEQFF,TGTGCCAGCAGCCGAACCGGGACTAGCGGGAGGGACTACAATGAGCAGTTCTTC
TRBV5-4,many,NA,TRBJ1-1,CASSLVEQEAFF,TGTGCCAGCAGCTTGGTGGAGCAGGAAGCTTTCTTT
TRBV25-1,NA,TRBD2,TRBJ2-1,CASSALTSGSGNEQFF,TGTGCCAGCAGTGCTCTAACTAGCGGGAGTGGCAATGAGCAGTTCTTC
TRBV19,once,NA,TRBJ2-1,CASSIWGDPGDEQFF,TGTGCCAGTAGTATATGGGGCGACCCGGGGGATGAGCAGTTCTTC
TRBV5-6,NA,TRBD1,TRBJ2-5,CASSLLRGLRETQYF,TGTGCCAGCAGCTTGTTAAGGGGGCTCAGGGAGACCCAGTACTTC
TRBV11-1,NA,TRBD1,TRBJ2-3,CASSYDRDDTQYF,TGTGCCAGCAGCTATGACAGGGACGATACGCAGTATTTT
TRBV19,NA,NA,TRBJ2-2,CASSVQSGTGELFF,TGTGCCAGTAGTGTCCAGTCAGGGACCGGGGAGCTGTTTTTT
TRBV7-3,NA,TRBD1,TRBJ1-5,CASSLYGTANQPQHF,TGTGCCAGCAGCTTATACGGGACAGCTAATCAGCCCCAGCATTTT
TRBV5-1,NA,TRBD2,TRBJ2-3,CASSLRLANTDTQYF,TGCGCCAGCAGCCTACGACTAGCGAACACAGATACGCAGTATTTT
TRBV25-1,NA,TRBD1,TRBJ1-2,CASASTGQGGWGYTF,TGTGCCAGCGCCTCAACAGGACAGGGGGGATGGGGCTACACCTTC
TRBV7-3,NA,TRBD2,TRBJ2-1,CASSLGGSVGEQFF,TGTGCCAGCAGCTTGGGCGGGAGTGTTGGTGAGCAGTTCTTC
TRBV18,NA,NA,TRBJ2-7,CASSPPDIYEQYF,TGTGCCAGCTCACCCCCGGACATTTACGAGCAGTACTTC
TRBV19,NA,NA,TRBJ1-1,CASSRRGLTEAFF,TGTGCCAGTAGTCGCAGGGGCTTAACTGAAGCTTTCTTT
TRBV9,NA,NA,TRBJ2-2,CASSIPIDGARSTGELFF,TGTGCCAGCAGCATCCCTATCGATGGGGCTCGGAGCACCGGGGAGCTGTTTTTT
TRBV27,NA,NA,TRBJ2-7,CASSLGLYYEQYF,TGTGCCAGCAGTCTCGGACTCTACTACGAGCAGTACTTC
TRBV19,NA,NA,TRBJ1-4,CATRQQGHPATNEKLFF,TGTGCCACCCGACAACAGGGACACCCTGCAACTAATGAAAAACTGTTTTTT
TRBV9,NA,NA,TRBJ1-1,CASSVEMAGTEAFF,TGTGCCAGCAGCGTAGAGATGGCGGGCACTGAAGCTTTCTTT
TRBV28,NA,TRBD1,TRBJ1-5,CASSFTQGNQPQHF,TGTGCCAGCAGTTTCACACAGGGGAATCAGCCCCAGCATTTT
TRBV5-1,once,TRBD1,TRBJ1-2,CASSLGSGGDGYTF,TGCGCCAGCAGCTTGGGCTCAGGGGGCGATGGCTACACCTTC
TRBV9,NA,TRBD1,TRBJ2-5,CASSEGGRGWETQYF,TGTGCCAGCAGCGAAGGCGGCAGGGGGTGGGAGACCCAGTACTTC
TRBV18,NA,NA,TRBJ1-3,CASSPIEGHSGNTIYF,TGTGCCAGCTCACCAATAGAGGGACACTCTGGAAACACCATATATTTT
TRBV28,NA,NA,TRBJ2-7,CASSLSQGRPYEQYF,TGTGCCAGCAGTTTATCCCAGGGTCGGCCCTACGAGCAGTACTTC
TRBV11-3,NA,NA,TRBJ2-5,CASSFSRYQETQYF,TGTGCCAGCAGCTTTTCGAGGTACCAAGAGACCCAGTACTTC
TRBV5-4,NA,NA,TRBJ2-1,CASSLFQGINEQFF,TGTGCCAGCAGCTTGTTCCAGGGAATCAATGAGCAGTTCTTC
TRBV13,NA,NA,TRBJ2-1,CASSLTRDEQFF,TGTGCCAGCAGCCTTACTCGCGATGAGCAGTTCTTC
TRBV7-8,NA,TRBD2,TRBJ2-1,CASSLGLAGDNEQFF,TGTGCCAGCAGCTTAGGACTAGCGGGAGATAATGAGCAGTTCTTC
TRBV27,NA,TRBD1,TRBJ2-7,CASRKGTGGLSSYEQYF,TGTGCCAGCAGAAAAGGGACAGGGGGCCTGAGCTCCTACGAGCAGTACTTC
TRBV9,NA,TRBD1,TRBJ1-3,CASSAGTEPGNTIYF,TGTGCCAGCAGCGCCGGGACAGAACCTGGAAACACCATATATTTT
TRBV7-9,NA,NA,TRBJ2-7,CASSRDRLRYEQYF,TGTGCCAGCAGCCGTGACAGGCTTCGCTACGAGCAGTACTTC
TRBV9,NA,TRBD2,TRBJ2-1,CASSGLAGEIRGSYNEQFF,TGTGCCAGCAGCGGTCTAGCGGGAGAAATCCGTGGCTCCTACAATGAGCAGTTCTTC
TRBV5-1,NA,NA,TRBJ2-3,CASSLFTRGNTDTQYF,TGCGCCAGCAGCTTGTTCACTAGGGGGAACACAGATACGCAGTATTTT
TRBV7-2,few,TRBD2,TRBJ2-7,CASRLAGGPYEQYF,TGTGCCAGCAGGCTAGCGGGAGGGCCCTACGAGCAGTACTTC
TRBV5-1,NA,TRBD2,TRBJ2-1,CASRVAGSGGSYNEQFF,TGCGCCAGCAGAGTGGCTGGGTCCGGGGGGTCCTACAATGAGCAGTTCTTC
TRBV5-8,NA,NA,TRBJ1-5,CASSFGGLDSNQPQHF,TGTGCCAGCAGCTTCGGGGGGCTGGATAGCAATCAGCCCCAGCATTTT
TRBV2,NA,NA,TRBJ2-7,CASTLVGIEQYF,TGTGCCAGCACTCTAGTCGGGATCGAGCAGTACTTC
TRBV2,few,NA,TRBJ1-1,CASSEPRTVLNTEAFF,TGTGCCAGCAGTGAACCTCGGACAGTTTTGAACACTGAAGCTTTCTTT
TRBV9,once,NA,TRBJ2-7,CASSVEFSGQARPYEQYF,TGTGCCAGCAGCGTAGAGTTTAGTGGGCAGGCTCGCCCCTACGAGCAGTACTTC
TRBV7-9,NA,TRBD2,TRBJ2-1,CASSFSGTRHNEQFF,TGTGCCAGCAGCTTTAGCGGGACCCGCCACAATGAGCAGTTCTTC
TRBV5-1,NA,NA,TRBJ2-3,CASSLGTTSTDTQYF,TGCGCCAGCAGCCTAGGGACAACTAGCACAGATACGCAGTATTTT
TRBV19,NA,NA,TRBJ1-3,CASRRQSSGNTIYF,TGTGCCAGTAGGCGACAGAGCTCTGGAAACACCATATATTTT
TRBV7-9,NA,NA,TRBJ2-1,CASSLFRDTYHNEQFF,TGTGCCAGCAGCTTATTTCGGGACACCTATCACAATGAGCAGTTCTTC
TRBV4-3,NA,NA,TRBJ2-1,CASSQRRGEQFF,TGCGCCAGCAGCCAACGCCGGGGTGAGCAGTTCTTC
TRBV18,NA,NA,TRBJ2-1,CASSPQARERGYNEQFF,TGTGCCAGCTCACCACAAGCGCGGGAAAGGGGCTACAATGAGCAGTTCTTC
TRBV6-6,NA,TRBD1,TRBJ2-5,CASSNRGLETQYF,TGTGCCAGCAGTAACAGGGGGTTAGAGACCCAGTACTTC
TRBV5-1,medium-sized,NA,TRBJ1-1,CASSLYGLQAFF,TGCGCCAGCAGCTTGTATGGGTTACAGGCTTTCTTT
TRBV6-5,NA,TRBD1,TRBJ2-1,CASSSDRERSEQFF,TGTGCCAGCAGTTCGGACAGGGAGAGGTCGGAGCAGTTCTTC
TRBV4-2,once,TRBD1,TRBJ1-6,CASTTGTANSPLHF,TGTGCCAGCACTACCGGGACAGCAAATTCACCCCTCCACTTT
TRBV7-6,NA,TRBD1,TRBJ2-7,CASSPPGQELYEQYF,TGTGCCAGCAGTCCTCCGGGACAGGAGTTATACGAGCAGTACTTC
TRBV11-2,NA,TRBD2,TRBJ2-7,CASSLEGGRGHEQYF,TGTGCCAGCAGCTTAGAAGGTGGGAGGGGCCACGAGCAGTACTTC
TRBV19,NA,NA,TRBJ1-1,CASSGLGEAFF,TGTGCCAGTAGTGGACTGGGGGAAGCTTTCTTT
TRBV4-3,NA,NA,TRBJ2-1,CASSQESGSGNEQFF,TGCGCCAGCAGCCAAGAGTCGGGGAGCGGCAATGAGCAGTTCTTC
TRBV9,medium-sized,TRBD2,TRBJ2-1,CASSPHGGSPNEQFF,TGTGCCAGCAGCCCCCACGGGGGGTCCCCCAATGAGCAGTTCTTC